These 22 T cell receptor beta chains were sequenced from one sample in a study of identical twins. TCRdb reprocessed the 5' RACE reads with MiXCR, giving one entry per CDR3 protein. The data contain 400,000 to 500,000 distinct CDR3 sequences, roughly an eighth of them singletons. This same sample was also taken into another study, of yellow fever vaccine responses in identical twins.

Sequenced: CD4+ T cells sorted from blood. These receptors were taken from a young woman in good health.

This chain joins TRBV12-3 or TRBV12-4 and TRBJ2-4, with D possibly TRBD1 on 5 matching bases. This CDR3 is 15 amino acids long. Trimming shortened V by 5 bases and J by 4 bases, and 15 bases separated the two germline ends. CDR3 residues: CASSPPTDTKNIQYF. CDR3 coding DNA: TGTGCCAGCAGTCCGCCGACAGATACAAAAAACATTCAGTACTTC.

This clonotype appeared many times. The rearrangement joins TRBV5-1 to TRBJ2-7; a possible D gene is TRBD2 (6 bases). The V gene's germline CDR1 is SGHRS and CDR2 YFSETQ. This CDR3 has 16 residues. Trimming took off 4 bases at V and 2 bases at J, with 19 bases between the two ends. CDR3 sequence reads: CASSRTGVPIPYEQYF. CDR3 coding DNA: TGCGCCAGCAGCCGAACGGGGGTCCCGATTCCCTACGAGCAGTACTTC.

This sequence joins TRBV7-3 and TRBJ2-3, with TRBD2 identical over 11 bases. CDR3 length equals 16 residues. Trimming took 4 bases from V and 6 from J; bases not matched to a gene: 9. Germline V gene sequence: CDR1 SGHTA, CDR2 FQGTGA. This chain's CDR3 is CASSWGLAGGFDTQYF. The CDR3 DNA sequence: TGTGCCAGCAGCTGGGGGCTAGCGGGGGGCTTCGATACGCAGTATTTT.

The V and J genes are TRBV28 and TRBJ2-2, with D hard to call. The CDR3 contains 14 residues. Trimming took 7 bases from V and 5 from J, leaving 14 bases between them. Looked up from germline, CDR1 is MDHEN and CDR2 is SYDVKM. Here the CDR3 reads CASNPSWGTGELFF. The CDR3 DNA is TGTGCCAGCAACCCCTCCTGGGGAACCGGGGAGCTGTTTTTT. The full variable domain, rest sourced from reference TRBV28 and TRBJ2-2, is DVKVTQSSRYLVKRTGEKVFLECVQDMDHENMFWYRQDPGLGLRLIYFSYDVKMKEKGDIPEGYSVSREKKERFSLILESASTNQTSMYLCASNPSWGTGELFFGEGSRLTVL.

The chain uses TRBV6-1 and TRBJ2-5; D is possibly TRBD1 (6 bases). The CDR3 runs to 14 residues. CDR1 is MNHNS and CDR2 is SASEGT in the germline V gene. The V and J ends lost 6 bases and 5 bases respectively, with 16 bases between them. CDR3 bases: TGTGCCAGCAGAAGAGGGGGAGACGGGGAGACCCAGTACTTC. Translated: CASRRGGDGETQYF.

CDR3 DNA: TGCGCCAGCAGACGGACAACGAACACCGGGGAGCTGTTTTTT. Its translation is CASRRTTNTGELFF. This chain connects TRBV5-1 to TRBJ2-2, with TRBD1 as a possible D gene (5 bases). Germline V gives CDR1 SGHRS, CDR2 YFSETQ. Trimming removed 5 bases from V and 0 bases from J, with 8 bases in between. This CDR3 has 14 residues.

At least ten counts were recorded for this clonotype. V is TRBV27 and J is TRBJ1-6; no reliable D call. Germline CDR1 reads MNHEY; CDR2 reads SMNVEV (reference sequence). This CDR3 has 11 residues. The germline V and J ends were trimmed by 8 bases and 3 bases, with 2 bases remaining between them. Here the CDR3 reads CASGYNSPLHF. The CDR3 DNA sequence: TGTGCCAGCGGCTATAATTCACCCCTCCACTTT.

As DNA, the CDR3 is TGTGCCAGCAGCCCTAGACAGGGGCCACAAGAGACCCAGTACTTC. This codes for CASSPRQGPQETQYF. The chain couples TRBV25-1 to TRBJ2-5, with 8 bases aligning to TRBD1. Germline V gene data show CDR1 as MGHDK and CDR2 as SYGVNS. V lost 6 bases to trimming and J lost 2 bases; unmatched junction nucleotides: 8. The CDR3 spans 15 residues.

This clonotype appeared a few times. This chain connects TRBV5-1 to TRBJ2-7, with 10 bases fitting TRBD1. This CDR3 has 14 residues. V trimming: 4 bases; J trimming: 6 bases; junction bases outside the gene matches: 7. The germline V gene has CDR1 SGHRS and CDR2 YFSETQ. CDR3 nucleotide sequence: TGCGCCAGCAGCCTGTCCCGGGACAGGGGCGAGCAGTACTTC. It codes for CASSLSRDRGEQYF.

The chain recombines TRBV28 with TRBJ1-2; maybe TRBD1 (5 bases). This CDR3 comprises 14 residues. The V end lost 2 bases, the J end lost 5 bases, and 12 bases lay between the germline ends. Germline values: CDR1 MDHEN, CDR2 SYDVKM. This chain's CDR3 is CASSLGGDRYGYTF. The CDR3 DNA is TGTGCCAGCAGTTTAGGGGGAGACCGTTATGGCTACACCTTC.

DNA for the CDR3: TGCAGTGCTAGAGTGGAACTAGCGGGAGGGGAAGCCTTTCTATCTGGGGCCAACGTCCTGACTTTC. It encodes CSARVELAGGEAFLSGANVLTF. The rearrangement links TRBV20-1 to TRBJ2-6; 13 bases map to TRBD2. V lost 1 base, J lost 1 base, and 16 bases stayed unmatched. The CDR3 totals 22 residues. Looked up from germline, CDR1 is DFQATT and CDR2 is SNEGSKA (reference sequence).

On this clonotype itself: Germline is not matched at one junction end, which may reflect a read error. The gene calls are TRBV30 and TRBJ2-5; D unresolved. CDR1 and CDR2 (germline): GTSNPN, SVGIG (reference sequence). There are 12 residues in the CDR3. CDR3 loop: CAWSPTQETQYF. DNA for the CDR3: TGTGCTTGGAGCCCTACCCAAGAGACCCAGTACTTC.

The V gene is TRBV7-3, the J gene TRBJ2-1; TRBD1 or TRBD2 may be the D gene (6 bases each). The CDR3 has 15 residues. Trimming left V 5 bases short and J 6 bases short, with 17 bases between. CDR1 is SGHTA and CDR2 is FQGTGA in the germline V gene. The CDR3 is CASSIQGKAGNEQFF. The CDR3 DNA is TGTGCCAGCAGCATACAGGGAAAAGCGGGCAATGAGCAGTTCTTC. The entire variable domain, with the rest obtained from reference TRBV7-3 and TRBJ2-1, is as follows: GAGVSQTPSNKVTEKGKYVELRCDPISGHTALYWYRQSLGQGPEFLIYFQGTGAADDSGLPNDRFFAVRPEGSVSTLKIQRTERGDSAVYLCASSIQGKAGNEQFFGPGTRLTVL.

The chain couples TRBV7-2 to TRBJ2-3; 12 positions agree with TRBD2. This CDR3 spans 16 amino acids. The germline CDR1 and CDR2 sequences are SGHTA and FQGNSA. V trimming: 3 bases; J trimming: 4 bases; junction bases outside the gene matches: 5. CDR3 protein: CASSFSSGGGADTQYF. The DNA of the CDR3 is TGTGCCAGCAGCTTCTCTAGCGGGGGGGGAGCAGATACGCAGTATTTT.

The chain is built from TRBV6-1 and TRBJ1-1, with 11 bases aligning to TRBD1. The junction had 8 bases not matched to a gene; V was cut back by 0 bases and J by 11 bases. Germline V gene sequence: CDR1 MNHNS, CDR2 SASEGT. The CDR3 sequence is 15 residues long. The CDR3 loop is CASSEAGQGAIPAFF. The CDR3 DNA is TGTGCCAGCAGTGAAGCCGGACAGGGGGCGATCCCCGCTTTCTTT.

V gene TRBV5-1 combines with J gene TRBJ2-3, with 9 bases fitting TRBD2. Trimming removed 0 bases from V and 4 bases from J; junction bases left unmatched: 3. Germline V lookup: CDR1 SGHRS, CDR2 YFSETQ. The CDR3 totals 15 residues. CDR3 in DNA: TGCGCCAGCAGCTTGGGGGGACTAGCCGCAGATACGCAGTATTTT. Encoded protein: CASSLGGLAADTQYF.

The V call is TRBV5-1, the J call TRBJ2-7, with 8 bases identical to TRBD2. V shed 6 bases, J shed 5 bases, and the junction held 10 bases outside the gene matches. Per germline, CDR1 SGHRS and CDR2 YFSETQ. This CDR3 contains 14 residues. The CDR3 nucleotides read TGCGCCAGCAACCTCTACGCGGGAGGCCACGAGCAGTACTTC. Translated: CASNLYAGGHEQYF.

This clonotype was seen at least ten times. V gene TRBV20-1 combines with J gene TRBJ2-7; the D gene is possibly TRBD1 (6 bases). This CDR3 is built from 13 residues. Between the trimmed V and J ends, which lost 3 bases and 8 bases, there was a span of 17 bases. Germline V gene data show CDR1 as DFQATT and CDR2 as SNEGSKA (reference sequence). The CDR3 DNA is TGCAGTGCTAGTGTGGCGGGCCAGGGGCAGCAGTACTTC. Protein product: CSASVAGQGQQYF.

The chain links TRBV10-3 to TRBJ2-2, with D tentatively TRBD1 or TRBD2 (5 bases each). Looked up from germline, CDR1 is ENHRY and CDR2 is SYGVKD. There are 16 residues in the CDR3. V lost 3 bases to trimming and J lost 1 base, with 12 bases between them. Here the CDR3 reads CAISDSLGVNTGELFF. As DNA, the CDR3 is TGTGCCATCAGTGATTCTTTGGGGGTGAACACCGGGGAGCTGTTTTTT.

The chain is built from TRBV7-9 and TRBJ1-3, with 7 bases lining up with TRBD1. V dropped 4 bases and J dropped 8; count of bases not matched to a gene: 11. The CDR3 contains 15 residues. CDR1 and CDR2 (germline): SEHNR, FQNEAQ (reference sequence). The CDR3 spells CASSSTRQGTDTIYF. The CDR3 DNA reads TGTGCCAGCAGCTCGACAAGGCAGGGGACAGACACCATATATTTT.

The chain uses TRBV12-3 or TRBV12-4 and TRBJ2-2; possibly TRBD2 for D (5 bases). CDR3 length: 13 residues. The V and J ends lost 6 bases and 7 bases respectively, with 12 bases between them. The CDR3 DNA follows: TGTGCCAGCAGCCCTAGCCCCTACGGGGAGCTGTTTTTT. Protein: CASSPSPYGELFF.

A few counts support this clonotype. V and J are TRBV20-1 and TRBJ1-5, with TRBD1 matching over 7 bases. The germline V gene encodes CDR1 DFQATT and CDR2 SNEGSKA (reference sequence). This CDR3 has 15 residues. J gave up 4 bases and V 1 base, and 7 bases lay outside the gene matches. The CDR3 loop reads CSARGRTGLNQPQHF. The CDR3 DNA reads as TGCAGTGCTAGAGGTAGGACAGGCCTAAATCAGCCCCAGCATTTT.